These T cell receptor beta chains were read from a single sample in a study of Graves' ophthalmopathy and Graves' hyperthyroidism. TCRdb analysed the multiplex PCR reads with MiXCR anew, one entry per CDR3 protein. The sample carries fewer than 600,000 distinct CDR3 sequences, roughly 14% recorded once. What was sequenced was blood. The receptor set was obtained from a woman in her 30s with Graves' ophthalmopathy. Both conserved end residues are part of each CDR3. D genes are given only for firm matches. Size values are once, few and many counts, or a class for expanded clones, and some rows have none.

>TRBJ2-2|many|TRBV28|.|13
CASSLIGSGELFF
TGTGCCAGCAGTTTAATTGGGTCCGGGGAGCTGTTTTTT
>TRBJ1-2|many|TRBV12-3/TRBV12-4|.|13
CASSLRWSYGYTF
TGTGCCAGCAGTTTAAGGTGGAGCTATGGCTACACCTTC
>TRBJ2-7|few|TRBV6-2/TRBV6-3|TRBD2|15
CASTQLAGGAYEQYF
TGTGCCAGCACCCAACTAGCGGGGGGGGCCTACGAGCAGTACTTC
>TRBJ1-1|.|TRBV28|.|15
CASSLTGTLNTEAFF
TGTGCCAGCAGCCTTACCGGGACACTTAACACTGAAGCTTTCTTT
>TRBJ2-7|many|TRBV20-1|.|12
CSAPRDNYEQYF
TGCAGTGCCCCTCGGGACAACTACGAGCAGTACTTC
>TRBJ2-7|many|TRBV12-3/TRBV12-4|TRBD1|15
CASSGYGTAQVEQYF
TGTGCCAGCAGTGGGTACGGGACAGCTCAGGTTGAGCAGTACTTC
>TRBJ2-4|many|TRBV2|.|12
CASSQRENIQYF
TGTGCCAGCAGTCAAAGGGAAAACATTCAGTACTTC
>TRBJ2-4|many|TRBV7-8|.|11
CASSLGNIKYF
TGTGCCAGCAGCTTAGGGAACATTAAGTACTTC
>TRBJ2-7|many|TRBV6-5|TRBD2|14
CASRGSGSKYEQYF
TGTGCCAGCAGGGGGAGCGGGAGTAAGTACGAGCAGTACTTC
>TRBJ1-1|many|TRBV5-6|.|13
CASSTGRGTEAFF
TGTGCCAGTTCAACAGGGAGGGGCACTGAAGCTTTCTTT
>TRBJ1-2|many|TRBV27|.|13
CASSFSVNYGYTF
TGTGCCAGCAGTTTTTCGGTCAACTATGGCTACACCTTC
>TRBJ1-5|many|TRBV20-1|.|13
CSARSTGLKPQHF
TGCAGTGCTAGATCGACGGGGCTGAAGCCCCAGCATTTT
>TRBJ2-5|many|TRBV10-3|.|15
CAISESWGAEETQYF
TGTGCCATCAGTGAGTCGTGGGGGGCAGAGGAGACCCAGTACTTC
>TRBJ2-7|.|TRBV6-4|.|12
CASTRQGGEQYF
TGTGCCAGCACCCGTCAGGGGGGCGAGCAGTACTTC
>TRBJ2-7|.|TRBV6-5|.|13
CASSYDFSYEQYF
TGTGCCAGCAGTTACGACTTCTCCTACGAGCAGTACTTC
>TRBJ1-1|many|TRBV6-5|.|14
CASSYGRGNTEAFF
TGTGCCAGCAGTTACGGGAGGGGGAACACTGAAGCTTTCTTT
>TRBJ1-1|many|TRBV12-5|TRBD1|15
CASGFGDRENTEAFF
TGTGCTAGTGGTTTCGGAGACAGGGAAAACACTGAAGCTTTCTTT
>TRBJ2-7|few|TRBV4-1|TRBD1|16
CASSQELGQGDYEQYF
TGCGCCAGCAGCCAAGAATTGGGACAGGGGGACTACGAGCAGTACTTC
>TRBJ1-1|many|TRBV28|.|13
CASSLAGAPEAFF
TGTGCCAGCAGTTTGGCAGGGGCGCCTGAAGCTTTCTTT
>TRBJ2-4|few|TRBV4-1|.|15
CASSQTETFGNIQYF
TGCGCCAGCAGCCAAACCGAAACATTCGGGAACATTCAGTACTTC